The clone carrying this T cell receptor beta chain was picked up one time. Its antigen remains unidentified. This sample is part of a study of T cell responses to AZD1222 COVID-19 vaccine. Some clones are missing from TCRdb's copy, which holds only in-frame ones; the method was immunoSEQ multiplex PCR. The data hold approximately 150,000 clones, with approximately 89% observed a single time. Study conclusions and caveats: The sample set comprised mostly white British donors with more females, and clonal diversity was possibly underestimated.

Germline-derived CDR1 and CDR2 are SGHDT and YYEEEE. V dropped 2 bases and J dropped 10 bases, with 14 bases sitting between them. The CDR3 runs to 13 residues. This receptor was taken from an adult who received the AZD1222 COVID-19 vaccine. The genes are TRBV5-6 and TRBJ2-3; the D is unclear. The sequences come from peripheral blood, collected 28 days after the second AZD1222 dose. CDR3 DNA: TGTGCCAGCAGCTTCCAGGCTCCCGATCCGCAGTATTTT. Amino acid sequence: CASSFQAPDPQYF. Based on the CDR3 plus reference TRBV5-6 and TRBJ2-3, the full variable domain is DAGVTQSPTHLIKTRGQQVTLRCSPKSGHDTVSWYQQALGQGPQFIFQYYEEEERQRGNFPDRFSGHQFPNYSSELNVNALLLGDSALYLCASSFQAPDPQYFGPGTRLTVL.